This T cell receptor (beta chain) stems from a study of a mutant IDH1 vaccine in newly diagnosed glioma. Study details: With temozolomide cycles, or 4-6 weeks after radiotherapy alone, vaccination was started. Treated individuals were 62.5% male and approximately 40% female, averaging roughly 39 years of age.

Turning to this clone: The antigen is not known.

Time point: week 47, end of study. Vaccination comprised doses that each held 300 ug of mutant IDH1 20-mer peptide, plus topical imiquimod. Assay used: immunoSEQ multiplex PCR; TCRdb lists only in-frame clones, some missing. Counted here are approximately 32,000 clones, approximately 89% occurring once; the ten biggest clones make up about 2.3%. Regarding the study as a whole: Changes to the top peripheral T cell clonotypes appeared unrelated to pseudoprogression.

The origin of this receptor is a man in his forties or fifties with glioma. The starting material was PBMCs, obtained from a glioma patient whose treatment included an IDH1 peptide vaccine.

CDR3 nucleotides: TGTGCCAGCAGCCAAGTAGTGGTAGCCTCCCCTACCTACGAGCAGTACTTC. Protein sequence: CASSQVVVASPTYEQYF. The chain uses TRBV4-2 and TRBJ2-7; D ambiguous. The CDR3 extends over 17 amino acids. V dropped 1 base and J dropped 2 bases, with 18 bases sitting between them. The germline gives CDR1 LGHNA, CDR2 YNFKEQ.